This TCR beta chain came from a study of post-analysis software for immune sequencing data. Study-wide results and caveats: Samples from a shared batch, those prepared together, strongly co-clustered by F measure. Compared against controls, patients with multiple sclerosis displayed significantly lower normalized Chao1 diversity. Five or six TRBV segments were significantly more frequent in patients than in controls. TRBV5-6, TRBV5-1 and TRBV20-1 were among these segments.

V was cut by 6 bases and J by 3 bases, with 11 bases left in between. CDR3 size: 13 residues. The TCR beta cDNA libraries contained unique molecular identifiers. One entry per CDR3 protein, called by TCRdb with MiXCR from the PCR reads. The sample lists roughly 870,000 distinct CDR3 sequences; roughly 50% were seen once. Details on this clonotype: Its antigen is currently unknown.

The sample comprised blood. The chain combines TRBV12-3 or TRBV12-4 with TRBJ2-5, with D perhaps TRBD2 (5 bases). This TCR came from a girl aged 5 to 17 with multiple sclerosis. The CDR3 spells CASSRSGKETQYF. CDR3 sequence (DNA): TGTGCCAGCAGCCGAAGCGGAAAAGAGACCCAGTACTTC.